This TCR beta chain was captured by sequencing in a study of T cells in Graves' hyperthyroidism and ophthalmopathy. TCR beta CDR3 regions were amplified from RNA. Primed by the HTBI set, a first-round RT-PCR was run on the TCR CDR3. Via MiXCR, TCRdb re-called the multiplex PCR reads, giving one row per CDR3 protein. The sample has approximately 410,000 distinct CDR3 sequences; roughly 13% are singletons. The sequence was collected from a woman in her late teens or twenties with Graves' hyperthyroidism. Material for sequencing was blood.

The CDR3 sequence is CASSDLAGGPYTQYF. The CDR3 DNA is TGTGCCAGCAGTGATCTAGCGGGAGGACCTTATACGCAGTATTTT. The chain employs TRBV25-1 and TRBJ2-3; 11 positions match TRBD2. CDR1 is MGHDK and CDR2 is SYGVNS in the germline V gene. Trimming took 3 bases from V and 7 from J; bases not matched to a gene: 6. The CDR3 is made up of 15 amino acids. Based on the CDR3 plus reference TRBV25-1 and TRBJ2-3, the full variable domain is EADIYQTPRYLVIGTGKKITLECSQTMGHDKMYWYQQDPGMELHLIHYSYGVNSTEKGDLSSESTVSRIRTEHFPLTLESARPSHTSQYLCASSDLAGGPYTQYFGPGTRLTVL.